Presented here are 25 T cell receptor beta chains from one specimen sequenced in a study of blood T cell repertoires in COVID-19. Sequenced by immunoSEQ multiplex PCR; TCRdb stores in-frame clones only, minus some. The data hold some 300,000 clones, with about 87% observed a single time. Sequencing used peripheral blood. The receptor source for this set is a woman between 45 and 60 years old with COVID-19, enrolled during active disease.

The rearrangement uses TRBV5-6 and TRBJ2-4; D is unclear. From germline, CDR1 is SGHDT and CDR2 YYEEEE. The CDR3 is made up of 15 amino acids. The ends were cut back, 3 bases at V and 0 bases at J, with 10 bases in the middle. The CDR3 reads CASSYNPIAKNIQYF. CDR3 in DNA: TGTGCCAGCAGCTACAATCCCATAGCCAAAAACATTCAGTACTTC. Using reference TRBV5-6 and TRBJ2-4 for the parts outside the CDR3, the full variable domain is DAGVTQSPTHLIKTRGQQVTLRCSPKSGHDTVSWYQQALGQGPQFIFQYYEEEERQRGNFPDRFSGHQFPNYSSELNVNALLLGDSALYLCASSYNPIAKNIQYFGAGTRLSVL.

The chain carries TRBV4-1 and TRBJ2-5, with TRBD2 identical over 12 bases. The CDR3 is 18 amino acids. In germline, CDR1 is MGHRA, CDR2 YSYEKL. The V gene end was trimmed by 0 bases and the J gene end by 1 base; junction bases not matched to a gene: 6. The CDR3 DNA reads as TGCGCCAGCAGCCAAGACCCTGCTAGCGGGAGGGGCCAAGAGACCCAGTACTTC. Amino acid sequence: CASSQDPASGRGQETQYF.

The chain has TRBV30 and TRBJ2-3; 9 bases agree with TRBD1. V trimming: 4 bases; J trimming: 4 bases; junction bases outside the gene matches: 9. In germline, CDR1 is GTSNPN, CDR2 SVGIG (reference sequence). The CDR3 consists of 15 residues. CDR3 DNA sequence: TGTGCCTGGAATGGGGGACAGGGAAGCGCAGATACGCAGTATTTT. It specifies CAWNGGQGSADTQYF.

In this sample, this clone turned up once. V and J are TRBV20-1 and TRBJ2-7; D is undetermined. Germline CDR1 and CDR2: DFQATT and SNEGSKA (reference sequence). Trimming left V 3 bases short and J 0 bases short, with 6 bases between. CDR3 length equals 12 residues. The CDR3 protein is CSASQYSYEQYF. The CDR3 DNA reads TGCAGTGCTAGTCAGTACTCCTACGAGCAGTACTTC.

In its sample, this clone was seen many times. This chain links TRBV5-1 with TRBJ2-5; 8 bases line up with TRBD1. V shed 6 bases, J shed 3 bases, and the junction held 10 bases outside the gene matches. Germline V gives CDR1 SGHRS, CDR2 YFSETQ. CDR3 length: 15 amino acids. As DNA, the CDR3 is TGCGCCAGCAACTATCGACAGGGGTTGGAAGAGACCCAGTACTTC. This translates into CASNYRQGLEETQYF.

The chain couples TRBV7-2 to TRBJ2-5; D gene uncertain. In germline, CDR1 is SGHTA, CDR2 FQGNSA. V was trimmed by 1 base and J by 1 base, leaving 7 bases between them. The CDR3 has 14 amino acids. DNA of the CDR3: TGTGCCAGCAGCTTAGTTAGAAGCCAAGAGACCCAGTACTTC. Amino acids: CASSLVRSQETQYF.

The chain is built from TRBV21-1 and TRBJ2-7; the D call TRBD2 from the table was never checked on the DNA. TRBV21-1 is marked as a pseudogene. This CDR3 has 10 residues. CDR3 in amino acids: CASSKELPYF. The CDR3 region has the DNA TGTGCCAGCAGCAAAGAACTTCCCTACTTC.

CDR3 DNA sequence: TGCAGTGCTAGTTGGCAGGTCATTGGGAATGAGCAGTTCTTC. Its translation is CSASWQVIGNEQFF. V is TRBV20-1 and J is TRBJ2-1; D unresolved. Germline CDR1 DFQATT, CDR2 SNEGSKA (reference sequence). CDR3 size: 14 residues. Trimming removed 3 bases from V and 7 bases from J, with 16 bases in between.

The rearrangement links TRBV15 to TRBJ2-3, with 7 bases lining up with TRBD2. The V and J ends lost 4 bases and 4 bases, in that order; junction bases with no gene match: 5. The CDR3 spans 14 residues. Germline V gives CDR1 LNHNV, CDR2 YYDKDF (reference sequence). CDR3 in DNA: TGTGCCACCAGCACAGCGAGCGGGGCAGATACGCAGTATTTT. Protein sequence: CATSTASGADTQYF.

The rearrangement links TRBV7-9 to TRBJ2-7, with 7 bases fitting TRBD1. The V gene's germline CDR1 is SEHNR and CDR2 FQNEAQ (reference sequence). The CDR3 covers 16 residues. V lost 2 bases to trimming and J lost 0 bases; unmatched junction nucleotides: 7. The DNA for the CDR3 is TGTGCCAGCAGCTTACCAACAGGGGTGGGCTCCTACGAGCAGTACTTC. It specifies CASSLPTGVGSYEQYF.

V gene TRBV5-1 combines with J gene TRBJ1-2, with unresolved D. V was trimmed by 4 bases and J by 0 bases, leaving 13 bases between them. Germline V gene data show CDR1 as SGHRS and CDR2 as YFSETQ. This CDR3 region has 15 residues. The CDR3 sequence is CASSHTTSTNYGYTF. Here the CDR3 DNA reads TGCGCCAGCAGCCACACGACATCGACTAACTATGGCTACACCTTC.

J is TRBJ2-5 and V is TRBV12-3 or TRBV12-4; a weak D match, TRBD2 (5 bases). The V and J ends lost 8 bases and 1 base respectively, with 5 bases between them. The CDR3 runs to 11 residues. CDR3 DNA sequence: TGTGCCAGCGGACTCCAAGAGACCCAGTACTTC. Translating gives CASGLQETQYF.

The rearrangement joins TRBV3-1 (or the pseudogene TRBV3-2) to TRBJ2-7, with 7 bases lining up with TRBD2. Germline loops: CDR1 LGHDT, CDR2 YNNKEL (reference sequence). V shed 3 bases and J 3 bases; nucleotides not matched to a gene: 5. There are 14 residues in the CDR3. CDR3 DNA: TGTGCCAGCAGCCAGCGGGGGATAAACTACGAGCAGTACTTC. It translates to CASSQRGINYEQYF.

This rearrangement joins TRBV27 to TRBJ1-1; D is possibly TRBD1 (5 bases). The CDR3 is 15 amino acids. Germline V gives CDR1 MNHEY, CDR2 SMNVEV (reference sequence). V was cut by 8 bases and J by 2 bases, with 18 bases left in between. CDR3 sequence: CASLLNSGINTEAFF. The CDR3 nucleotides are TGTGCCAGCCTCTTAAATTCAGGGATTAACACTGAAGCTTTCTTT.

This clone showed up just once. This sequence joins TRBV7-9 and TRBJ1-3, with 7 bases lining up with TRBD1. Germline V CDR1 and CDR2: SEHNR, FQNEAQ (reference sequence). The CDR3 loop spans 16 amino acids. V was pared by 5 bases and J by 4 bases, with 11 bases of the junction left unmatched. The CDR3 DNA reads TGTGCCAGCAGCCCAAATCGACAGGGAGGAGGAAACACCATATATTTT. Translating it yields CASSPNRQGGGNTIYF.

The CDR3 is CASSPGTGTTSGNTIYF. For the CDR3, the DNA is TGTGCCAGCTCACCAGGAACAGGGACAACCTCTGGAAACACCATATATTTT. The chain joins TRBV18 to TRBJ1-3, with a tentative D call TRBD1 (6 bases). The V end was cut by 2 bases, the J end by 0 bases, with 14 bases between. Germline assignment: CDR1 KGHSH and CDR2 LQKENI. The length of the CDR3 is 17 residues. Combining the CDR3 with reference TRBV18 and TRBJ1-3 gives the whole variable domain NAGVMQNPRHLVRRRGQEARLRCSPMKGHSHVYWYRQLPEEGLKFMVYLQKENIIDESGMPKERFSAEFPKEGPSILRIQQVVRGDSAAYFCASSPGTGTTSGNTIYFGEGSWLTVV.

J is TRBJ1-5 and V is TRBV19, with D possibly matching TRBD1 (6 bases). V lost 5 bases, J lost 7 bases, and 9 bases lay in between. The CDR3 extends over 12 amino acids. Germline V gene sequence: CDR1 LNHDA, CDR2 SQIVND (reference sequence). The CDR3, as DNA: TGTGCCAGTAGTCAGGGGTTACAGCCCCAGCATTTT. Translating gives CASSQGLQPQHF. Combining the CDR3 with reference TRBV19 and TRBJ1-5 gives the whole variable domain DGGITQSPKYLFRKEGQNVTLSCEQNLNHDAMYWYRQDPGQGLRLIYYSQIVNDFQKGDIAEGYSVSREKKESFPLTVTSAQKNPTAFYLCASSQGLQPQHFGDGTRLSIL.

The J gene is TRBJ2-1, the V gene TRBV18; maybe TRBD1 (5 bases). CDR3 size: 16 residues. With 7 bases removed from V and 1 base from J, the gap between germline ends came to 17 bases. Germline CDR1 KGHSH, CDR2 LQKENI. The CDR3 region is CASYPRQGGSYNEQFF. In DNA form, the CDR3 reads TGTGCCAGCTACCCCCGCCAGGGTGGTTCCTACAATGAGCAGTTCTTC.

The chain joins TRBV19 to TRBJ1-1, with 7 bases that match TRBD1. The CDR3 has 15 residues. The V gene end was trimmed by 3 bases and the J gene end by 0 bases; junction bases not matched to a gene: 4. Germline values: CDR1 LNHDA, CDR2 SQIVND (reference sequence). In DNA, the CDR3 is TGTGCCAGTAGTATGGCAGGGGGGATGAACACTGAAGCTTTCTTT. It specifies CASSMAGGMNTEAFF.

The V gene is TRBV13, the J gene TRBJ1-1; 9 positions match TRBD1. This CDR3 comprises 14 residues. Germline V gene lookup returns CDR1 PRHDT and CDR2 FYEKMQ (reference sequence). The ends lost 5 bases at V and 5 bases at J; junction bases unmatched: 6. CDR3 DNA sequence: TGTGCCAGCAGCCCACACAGGGGGCCAACTGAAGCTTTCTTT. Protein product: CASSPHRGPTEAFF.

This clone was detected a few times. The genes are TRBV15 and TRBJ1-5, with 7 positions matching TRBD1. Germline V gene sequence: CDR1 LNHNV, CDR2 YYDKDF (reference sequence). This CDR3 contains 15 residues. Unmatched junction bases numbered 5, after V lost 4 bases and J lost 2 bases. CDR3 in amino acids: CATSTYRGGNQPQHF. The CDR3, as DNA: TGTGCCACCAGCACTTACAGGGGTGGCAATCAGCCCCAGCATTTT.

In this sample, this clone turned up a few times. The chain couples TRBV5-1 to TRBJ1-2; possible D gene TRBD1, 6 bases. The V gene lost 0 bases and the J gene lost 5 bases, with 11 bases spanning the gap. The CDR3 is 14 residues long. CDR1 and CDR2 from the germline V gene are SGHRS and YFSETQ. DNA of the CDR3: TGCGCCAGCAGCTTGGGACAGGAAATTTATGGCTACACCTTC. The encoded protein is CASSLGQEIYGYTF.

This CDR3 reads CASSPSPGENGYTF. The CDR3 region has the DNA TGTGCCAGCTCACCATCTCCAGGGGAAAATGGCTACACCTTC. V and J are TRBV18 and TRBJ1-2, with D possibly TRBD1 on 6 matching bases. The ends were cut back, 2 bases at V and 6 bases at J, with 13 bases in the middle. Germline V gene data show CDR1 as KGHSH and CDR2 as LQKENI. The CDR3 contains 14 residues.

V and J are TRBV7-9 and TRBJ1-4; D may be TRBD1 (6 bases). Germline-derived CDR1 and CDR2 are SEHNR and FQNEAQ (reference sequence). The CDR3 is 17 residues long. Trimming removed 2 bases at V and 0 bases at J, with 13 bases between. CDR3 coding DNA: TGTGCCAGCAGCTTACCGACGGGACAAACAACTAATGAAAAACTGTTTTTT. Its protein product is CASSLPTGQTTNEKLFF.

V is TRBV7-9 and J is TRBJ1-5; D is perhaps TRBD1 (6 bases). Between the trimmed V and J ends, which lost 5 bases and 4 bases, there was a span of 9 bases. CDR1 and CDR2 (germline): SEHNR, FQNEAQ (reference sequence). The CDR3 loop spans 13 amino acids. The CDR3 DNA sequence: TGTGCCAGCAGCCGGACAGCTAATCAGCCCCAGCATTTT. Translation: CASSRTANQPQHF.